Here is one T cell receptor (beta chain) with its context. The PCR employed 60 Vbeta primers together with 13 Jbeta primers. Clones were read by immunoSEQ multiplex PCR, and TCRdb kept only the in-frame ones, dropping some. The repertoire consists of some 160,000 clones, with 60% to 80% occurring once and the leading ten covering over 1.1%. This entry comes from a study of cytomegalovirus exposure and HLA in healthy donors. Germline V gene data show CDR1 as MNHEY and CDR2 as SMNVEV (reference sequence). This CDR3 contains 15 residues. V gave up 4 bases and J gave up 6 bases; unmatched junction bases: 3.

The clonotype was recovered from a male donor in good health and CMV-seronegative. The J gene is TRBJ2-7, the V gene TRBV27, with 16 bases matching TRBD2. The sequencing sample was made of PBMCs. As DNA, the CDR3 is TGTGCCAGCAGTTCGGGACTAGCGGGAGGGGGCGAGCAGTACTTC. This encodes CASSSGLAGGGEQYF.